The 6 T cell receptor beta chains below come from one sample, sequenced in a study of PD-L1 blockade in urothelial cancer. The assay was immunoSEQ multiplex PCR, and TCRdb's table has in-frame clones only and misses some. Of roughly 90,000 clones listed, more than 70% are singletons. The time point was: pretreatment peripheral blood. Specimen: PBMCs, collected around atezolizumab (anti-PD-L1) treatment. The receptors here all came from a woman of 80 years or more with urothelial cancer.

The gene calls are TRBV25-1 and TRBJ2-7, with a weak D call TRBD1 (6 bases). Per the germline V gene, CDR1 is MGHDK and CDR2 is SYGVNS. The ends were cut back, 7 bases at V and 4 bases at J, with 17 bases in the middle. CDR3 length: 14 residues. In DNA form, the CDR3 reads TGTGCCAGCAAATCGGCAGGGGAAAAATACGAGCAGTACTTC. Its protein product is CASKSAGEKYEQYF.

This chain uses TRBV28 with TRBJ1-5; 11 nucleotides align to TRBD1. The CDR3 runs to 17 residues. The germline V gene encodes CDR1 MDHEN and CDR2 SYDVKM. The V segment lost 6 bases and the J segment 0 bases; nucleotides outside the gene matches: 7. The CDR3 loop is CASRTGQGAISNQPQHF. The CDR3 nucleotides read TGTGCCAGCAGAACAGGACAGGGGGCCATTAGCAATCAGCCCCAGCATTTT.

This rearrangement joins TRBV10-3 to TRBJ1-5, with D maybe TRBD1 (5 bases). Trimming removed 2 bases from V and 0 bases from J, with 8 bases in between. The CDR3 has 15 residues. Germline values: CDR1 ENHRY, CDR2 SYGVKD. CDR3 sequence (DNA): TGTGCCATCAGTGAGGGGGGGTATAGCAATCAGCCCCAGCATTTT. This codes for CAISEGGYSNQPQHF.

This chain links TRBV9 with TRBJ2-3, with 13 bases that match TRBD2. V shed 0 bases, J shed 5 bases, and the junction held 0 bases outside the gene matches. Germline-derived CDR1 and CDR2 are SGDLS and YYNGEE. This CDR3 is built from 15 residues. CDR3 region: CASSVGLAGGDTQYF. Here the CDR3 DNA reads TGTGCCAGCAGCGTAGGACTAGCGGGGGGAGATACGCAGTATTTT. The full variable domain, with the rest looked up from reference TRBV9 and TRBJ2-3, is DSGVTQTPKHLITATGQRVTLRCSPRSGDLSVYWYQQSLDQGLQFLIQYYNGEERAKGNILERFSAQQFPDLHSELNLSSLELGDSALYFCASSVGLAGGDTQYFGPGTRLTVL.

The chain joins TRBV10-3 to TRBJ2-1; perhaps TRBD2 as D (6 bases). The CDR3 extends over 16 amino acids. Trimming removed 4 bases from V and 0 bases from J, with 13 bases in between. CDR1 and CDR2 (germline): ENHRY, SYGVKD. CDR3 sequence: CAISVLTGASYNEQFF. DNA of the CDR3: TGTGCCATCAGTGTTCTTACGGGAGCCTCCTACAATGAGCAGTTCTTC.

The chain is built from TRBV7-9 and TRBJ1-1; a possible D gene is TRBD1 (5 bases). The V end was cut by 5 bases, the J end by 6 bases, with 13 bases between. CDR3 length: 13 amino acids. In germline, CDR1 is SEHNR, CDR2 FQNEAQ (reference sequence). CDR3 sequence reads: CASSTKTVAEAFF. CDR3 bases: TGTGCCAGCAGCACGAAGACAGTAGCTGAAGCTTTCTTT.